The 18 T cell receptor beta chains below come from one sample, sequenced in a study of blood T cell repertoires in COVID-19. TCRdb's copy holds only in-frame clones and misses some; the assay was immunoSEQ multiplex PCR. Here the sample spans roughly 50,000 clones, 65% to 80% being singletons. The sequenced sample was peripheral blood. These receptors all come from a human donor with active or convalescent COVID-19. The donor label of this sample is uncertain.

The gene calls are TRBV18 and TRBJ2-3; 11 nucleotides match TRBD2. Germline loops: CDR1 KGHSH, CDR2 LQKENI. Germline trimming cut 2 bases from V and 4 bases from J; bases unmatched to any gene: 11. The length of the CDR3 is 18 residues. The CDR3 region is CASSPSLAGGTLADTQYF. In DNA form, the CDR3 reads TGTGCCAGCTCACCATCTTTAGCGGGAGGGACTCTGGCAGATACGCAGTATTTT.

The CDR3 loop is CASSPPAGYEQYF. The CDR3, as DNA: TGTGCCAGCAGCCCGCCAGCAGGCTACGAGCAGTACTTC. The chain combines TRBV7-8 with TRBJ2-7; no clear D. V lost 5 bases and J 3 bases, leaving 11 bases between the germline ends. The CDR3 loop spans 13 amino acids. Germline loops: CDR1 SGHVS, CDR2 FQNEAQ.

The CDR3 sequence: CASSADGGSNQPQHF. CDR3 DNA: TGTGCCAGCAGCGCCGATGGGGGGAGCAATCAGCCCCAGCATTTT. The J gene is TRBJ1-5, the V gene TRBV9; possibly TRBD1 for D (5 bases). This CDR3 contains 15 residues. Trimming took off 3 bases at V and 1 base at J, with 11 bases between the two ends. Germline V lookup: CDR1 SGDLS, CDR2 YYNGEE.

The chain carries TRBV5-4 and TRBJ1-1; D possibly corresponds to TRBD1 (6 bases). The V and J ends lost 0 bases and 5 bases respectively, with 14 bases between them. The length of the CDR3 is 15 residues. In germline, CDR1 is SGHNT, CDR2 YYREEE (reference sequence). The CDR3 is CASSLAKGGWTEAFF. CDR3 nucleotides: TGTGCCAGCAGCTTGGCCAAGGGGGGGTGGACTGAAGCTTTCTTT.

In this sample, this clone turned up many times. The CDR3 DNA is TGTGCCAGCAGGGGGGGAGTTAGCAATCAGCCCCAGCATTTT. Its translation is CASRGGVSNQPQHF. The chain recombines TRBV2 with TRBJ1-5, with D tentatively TRBD1 (5 bases). The V end lost 6 bases, the J end lost 0 bases, and 9 bases lay between the germline ends. The germline CDR1 and CDR2 sequences are SNHLY and FYNNEI. CDR3 length equals 14 residues.

The chain carries TRBV5-1 and TRBJ2-5; unclear D gene. The germline gives CDR1 SGHRS, CDR2 YFSETQ. V lost 4 bases to trimming and J lost 5 bases, with 18 bases between them. The CDR3 totals 15 residues. CDR3 amino acids: CASSLQAPPRETQYF. The CDR3 DNA follows: TGCGCCAGCAGCCTCCAAGCCCCCCCGAGGGAGACCCAGTACTTC.

CDR3 DNA: TGCGCCAGCAGCTTGGGGACGGGGAATAATGAAAAACTGTTTTTT. This encodes CASSLGTGNNEKLFF. J is TRBJ1-4 and V is TRBV5-1; D is uncertain. CDR1 SGHRS and CDR2 YFSETQ come from the germline V gene. There are 15 residues in the CDR3. V dropped 0 bases and J dropped 4 bases, with 10 bases sitting between them.

The chain joins TRBV6-5 to TRBJ1-1; unclear D gene. Germline V gene data show CDR1 as MNHEY and CDR2 as SVGAGI. V was pared by 7 bases and J by 1 base, with 7 bases between. There are 12 residues in the CDR3. Written as DNA, the CDR3 is TGTGCCAGCACGCGGGGGAACACTGAAGCTTTCTTT. Translation: CASTRGNTEAFF.

This clone was detected a few times. The rearrangement links TRBV3-1 (or the pseudogene TRBV3-2) to TRBJ2-7; tentatively, D is TRBD1 (6 bases). The CDR3 spans 12 residues. V was pared by 8 bases and J by 2 bases, with 10 bases between. The germline gives CDR1 LGHDT, CDR2 YNNKEL (reference sequence). DNA of the CDR3: TGTGCCAGCTCTCAGGGGACCTACGAGCAGTACTTC. Amino acids: CASSQGTYEQYF.

CDR3 residues: CASSLAQVPYEQYF. The DNA of the CDR3 is TGTGCCAGCAGCTTAGCACAGGTTCCCTACGAGCAGTACTTC. The rearrangement joins TRBV7-9 to TRBJ2-7; D might be TRBD1 (5 bases). Deletions cut 0 bases from V and 2 bases from J, with 8 bases between. CDR3 length: 14 residues. Germline V lookup: CDR1 SEHNR, CDR2 FQNEAQ (reference sequence).

This clone has only one observation. The rearrangement joins TRBV9 to TRBJ2-7; maybe TRBD1 (6 bases). The CDR3 loop spans 15 amino acids. Deletions cut 0 bases from V and 5 bases from J, with 15 bases between. Germline CDR1 and CDR2: SGDLS and YYNGEE. The CDR3 spells CASSVARQGSHEQYF. The CDR3, as DNA: TGTGCCAGCAGCGTAGCTCGGCAGGGGTCCCACGAGCAGTACTTC.

The rearrangement uses TRBV7-3 and TRBJ2-6; 8 bases are shared with TRBD1. CDR1 is SGHTA, CDR2 FQGTGA, per germline. The CDR3 has 15 amino acids. Losses at the gene ends were 8 bases for V and 4 bases for J; bases not matched to a gene: 7. The CDR3 reads CASAQGATGANVLTF. The CDR3 coding sequence is TGTGCCAGCGCCCAGGGGGCTACAGGGGCCAACGTCCTGACTTTC.

The chain carries TRBV5-1 and TRBJ2-3, with 11 bases lining up with TRBD2. V lost 4 bases and J lost 5; bases outside the gene matches: 15. CDR1 SGHRS and CDR2 YFSETQ come from the germline V gene. The CDR3 length is 18 residues. The chain's CDR3 is CASSASGTSGAVKDTQYF. DNA for the CDR3: TGCGCCAGCAGCGCCTCCGGGACTAGCGGTGCCGTCAAAGATACGCAGTATTTT.

The rearrangement uses TRBV14 and TRBJ2-7; D unclear. The germline V and J ends were trimmed by 4 bases and 4 bases, with 11 bases remaining between them. Germline values: CDR1 SGHDN, CDR2 FVKESK. The length of the CDR3 is 13 residues. The CDR3 loop is CASSPTRLYEQYF. The CDR3 DNA reads as TGTGCCAGCAGCCCAACGCGACTTTACGAGCAGTACTTC.

V usage is TRBV5-1 and J usage is TRBJ1-3, with 8 nucleotides matching TRBD1. V dropped 3 bases and J dropped 0; count of bases not matched to a gene: 5. The CDR3 has 16 amino acids. Germline loops: CDR1 SGHRS, CDR2 YFSETQ. DNA for the CDR3: TGCGCCAGCAGCTCCGGGACAGGCCACTCTGGAAACACCATATATTTT. It translates to CASSSGTGHSGNTIYF.

The chain recombines TRBV3-1 (or the pseudogene TRBV3-2) with TRBJ1-3; a weak D match, TRBD1 (6 bases). There are 14 residues in the CDR3. V was clipped by 4 bases and J by 4 bases, with 11 bases between them. Germline-derived CDR1 and CDR2 are LGHDT and YNNKEL (reference sequence). The CDR3 DNA reads TGTGCCAGCAGCCCCCGGGACAAAGGAAACACCATATATTTT. Its protein is CASSPRDKGNTIYF.

This clone was seen a handful of times. The chain carries TRBV10-2 and TRBJ2-7; 7 bases line up with TRBD2. The CDR3 extends over 16 amino acids. V was pared by 0 bases and J by 2 bases, with 7 bases of the junction left unmatched. CDR1 is WSHSY and CDR2 is SAAADI in the germline V gene. DNA of the CDR3: TGCGCCAGCAGTGAGTCGACGACGGGACTAACCTACGAGCAGTACTTC. This encodes CASSESTTGLTYEQYF.

The chain has TRBV3-1 (or the pseudogene TRBV3-2) and TRBJ1-5; D might be TRBD1 (5 bases). The CDR3 contains 14 residues. Germline V gene sequence: CDR1 LGHDT, CDR2 YNNKEL (reference sequence). The V and J ends lost 3 bases and 4 bases respectively, with 10 bases between them. CDR3 residues: CASSHHGGNQPQHF. DNA for the CDR3: TGTGCCAGCAGCCATCACGGGGGGAATCAGCCCCAGCATTTT.